One sample yielded the 8 T cell receptor beta chains listed below, sequenced in a study of shared clonotypes between healthy human individuals. Here immunoSEQ multiplex PCR was the method, and the copy in TCRdb shows in-frame clones only, minus some. The sample has around 1.4 million clones; just under 99% are singletons. The sample consisted of naive CD4+ T cells sorted from blood. Regarding subset: CD45RA+ positively selected. Receptors originate from a man aged 25 to 45 in good health.

The chain is built from TRBV4-1 and TRBJ2-1; perhaps TRBD2 as D (5 bases). This CDR3 spans 18 amino acids. Looked up from germline, CDR1 is MGHRA and CDR2 is YSYEKL. V lost 1 base and J lost 6, with 22 bases in between. The CDR3 region has the DNA TGCGCCAGCAGCCAAGTTGGCGTAGGGTCTAGCAGAAGCAATGAGCAGTTCTTC. Its translation: CASSQVGVGSSRSNEQFF.

The chain uses TRBV5-4 and TRBJ2-3, with 12 positions matching TRBD2. Unmatched junction bases numbered 3, after V lost 3 bases and J lost 4 bases. The germline V gene has CDR1 SGHNT and CDR2 YYREEE (reference sequence). This CDR3 is 15 amino acids long. As DNA, the CDR3 is TGTGCCAGCAGCTCCGGACTAGCGGGATCAGATACGCAGTATTTT. This encodes CASSSGLAGSDTQYF.

This rearrangement joins TRBV7-9 to TRBJ2-2; D uncertain. V was clipped by 2 bases and J by 2 bases, with 21 bases between them. Germline V CDR1 and CDR2: SEHNR, FQNEAQ (reference sequence). This CDR3 is 19 amino acids long. CDR3 residues: CASSLINGVWTPNTGELFF. The CDR3 DNA is TGTGCCAGCAGCTTAATTAACGGCGTGTGGACGCCAAACACCGGGGAGCTGTTTTTT.

V gene TRBV6-5 combines with J gene TRBJ2-1; D possibly corresponds to TRBD2 (5 bases). Germline CDR1 MNHEY, CDR2 SVGAGI. The length of the CDR3 is 14 residues. The V end was cut by 6 bases, the J end by 5 bases, with 14 bases between. This chain's CDR3 is CASRRVGGHNEQFF. The CDR3 nucleotides are TGTGCCAGCAGGAGGGTCGGTGGGCACAATGAGCAGTTCTTC.

CDR3 DNA sequence: TGCAGCCTGAAGCACATTTTGGGGGCAGATACGCAGTATTTT. Translated: CSLKHILGADTQYF. The J gene is TRBJ2-3, the V gene TRBV29-1; D is perhaps TRBD1 or TRBD2 (5 bases each). V was trimmed by 8 bases and J by 4 bases, leaving 19 bases between them. The V gene's germline CDR1 is SQVTM and CDR2 ANQGSEA. The CDR3 has 14 residues.

The chain combines TRBV7-2 with TRBJ1-2; D gene uncertain. From germline, CDR1 is SGHTA and CDR2 FQGNSA. There are 15 residues in the CDR3. The V end was cut by 6 bases, the J end by 7 bases, with 21 bases between. In DNA form, the CDR3 reads TGTGCCAGCAGTCTACTCCCATACTCATACTCTGGCTACACCTTC. Translation: CASSLLPYSYSGYTF.

The rearrangement joins TRBV18 to TRBJ1-5, with 10 bases lining up with TRBD1. Germline trimming cut 3 bases from V and 6 bases from J; bases unmatched to any gene: 8. CDR1 and CDR2 (germline): KGHSH, LQKENI. The CDR3 loop spans 16 amino acids. CDR3 amino acids: CASSPLDRGSGQPQHF. DNA of the CDR3: TGTGCCAGCTCACCGTTGGACAGGGGGAGTGGTCAGCCCCAGCATTTT.

In this sample, this clone turned up once. This rearrangement joins TRBV4-2 to TRBJ2-7; no reliable D call. V was trimmed by 0 bases and J by 0 bases, leaving 9 bases between them. There are 15 residues in the CDR3. CDR1 LGHNA and CDR2 YNFKEQ come from the germline V gene. CDR3 region: CASSQDTESSYEQYF. The CDR3 region has the DNA TGTGCCAGCAGCCAAGACACGGAGAGCTCCTACGAGCAGTACTTC.